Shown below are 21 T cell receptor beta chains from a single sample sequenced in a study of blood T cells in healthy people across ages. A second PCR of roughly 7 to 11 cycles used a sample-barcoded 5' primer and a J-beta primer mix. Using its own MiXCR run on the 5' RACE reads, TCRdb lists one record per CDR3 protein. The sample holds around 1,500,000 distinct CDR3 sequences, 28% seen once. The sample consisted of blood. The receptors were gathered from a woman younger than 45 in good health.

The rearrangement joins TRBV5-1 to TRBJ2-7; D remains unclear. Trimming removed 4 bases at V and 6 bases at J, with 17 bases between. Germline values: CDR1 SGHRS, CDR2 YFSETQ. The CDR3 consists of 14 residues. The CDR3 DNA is TGCGCCAGCAGCCCTGATACCCTAAGTAGCGAGCAGTACTTC. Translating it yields CASSPDTLSSEQYF.

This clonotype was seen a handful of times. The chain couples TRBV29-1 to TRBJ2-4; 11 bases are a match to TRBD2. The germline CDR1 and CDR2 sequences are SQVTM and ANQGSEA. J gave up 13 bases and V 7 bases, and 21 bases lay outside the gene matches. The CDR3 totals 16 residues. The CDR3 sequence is CSAQSASGRSYNEQYF. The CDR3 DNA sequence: TGCAGCGCTCAATCGGCTAGCGGGAGGTCATACAATGAGCAGTACTTC.

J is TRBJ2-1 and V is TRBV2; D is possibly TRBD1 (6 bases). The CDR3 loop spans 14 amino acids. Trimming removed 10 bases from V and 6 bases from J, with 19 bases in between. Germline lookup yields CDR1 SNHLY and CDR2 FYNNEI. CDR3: CATSQGSASNEQFF. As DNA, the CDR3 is TGTGCCACCTCACAGGGAAGTGCGTCCAATGAGCAGTTCTTC.

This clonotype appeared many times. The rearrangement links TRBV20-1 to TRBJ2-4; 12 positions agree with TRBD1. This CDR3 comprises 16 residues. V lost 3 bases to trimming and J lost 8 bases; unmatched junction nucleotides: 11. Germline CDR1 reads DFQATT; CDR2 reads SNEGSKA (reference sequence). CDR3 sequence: CSASSRDRGPWDIQYF. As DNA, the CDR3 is TGCAGTGCTAGTTCGCGGGACAGGGGGCCGTGGGACATTCAGTACTTC.

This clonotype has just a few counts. CDR3 residues: CASTPRTVNTEAFF. In nucleotides, the CDR3 is TGTGCCAGTACTCCACGGACAGTTAACACTGAAGCTTTCTTT. The chain employs TRBV28 and TRBJ1-1, with D tentatively TRBD1 (6 bases). The CDR3 totals 14 residues. Trimming pared 9 bases from V and 2 bases from J, leaving 16 bases between. Germline V gives CDR1 MDHEN, CDR2 SYDVKM.

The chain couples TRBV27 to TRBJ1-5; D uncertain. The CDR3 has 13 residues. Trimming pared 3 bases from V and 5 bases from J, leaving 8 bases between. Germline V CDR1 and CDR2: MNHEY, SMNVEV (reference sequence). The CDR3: CASSLKVDQPQHF. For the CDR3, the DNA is TGTGCCAGCAGTTTGAAGGTCGATCAGCCCCAGCATTTT.

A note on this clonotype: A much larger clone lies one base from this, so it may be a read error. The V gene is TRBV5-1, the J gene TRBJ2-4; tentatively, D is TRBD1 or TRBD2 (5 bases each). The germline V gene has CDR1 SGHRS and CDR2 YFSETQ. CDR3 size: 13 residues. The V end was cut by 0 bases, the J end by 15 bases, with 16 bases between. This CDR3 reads CASSLETGTSSYF. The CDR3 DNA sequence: TGCGCCAGCAGCTTGGAGACCGGGACGTCATCGTACTTC.

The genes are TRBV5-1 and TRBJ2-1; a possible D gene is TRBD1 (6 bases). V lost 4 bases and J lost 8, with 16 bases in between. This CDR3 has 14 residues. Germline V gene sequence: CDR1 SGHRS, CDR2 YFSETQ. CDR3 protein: CASSTRGSRDEQFF. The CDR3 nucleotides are TGCGCCAGCAGCACCAGGGGATCGAGGGATGAGCAGTTCTTC.

CDR3 amino acids: CAWSRVNQPQHF. The CDR3, as DNA: TGTGCCTGGAGCAGAGTTAATCAGCCCCAGCATTTT. The rearrangement uses TRBV30 and TRBJ1-5; no reliable D call. This CDR3 spans 12 amino acids. V dropped 3 bases and J dropped 4 bases, with 7 bases sitting between them. Per the germline V gene, CDR1 is GTSNPN and CDR2 is SVGIG (reference sequence).

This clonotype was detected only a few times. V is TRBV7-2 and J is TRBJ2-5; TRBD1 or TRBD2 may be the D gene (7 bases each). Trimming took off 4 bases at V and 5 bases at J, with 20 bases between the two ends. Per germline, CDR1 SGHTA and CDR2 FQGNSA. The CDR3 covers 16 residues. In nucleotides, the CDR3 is TGTGCCAGCAGCTCAGAGGGGAGGGGGCGCATGGAGACCCAGTACTTC. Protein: CASSSEGRGRMETQYF.

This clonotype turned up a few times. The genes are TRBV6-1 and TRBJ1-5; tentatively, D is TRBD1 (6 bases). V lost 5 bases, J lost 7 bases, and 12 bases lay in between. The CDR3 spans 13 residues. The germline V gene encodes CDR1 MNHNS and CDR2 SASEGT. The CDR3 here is CASSTGWDQPQHF. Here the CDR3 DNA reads TGTGCCAGCAGTACAGGGTGGGACCAGCCCCAGCATTTT.

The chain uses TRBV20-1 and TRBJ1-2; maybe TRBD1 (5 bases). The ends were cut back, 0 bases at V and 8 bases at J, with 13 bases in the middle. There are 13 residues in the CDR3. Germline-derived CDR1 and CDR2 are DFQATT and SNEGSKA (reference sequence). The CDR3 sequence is CSARDGALKGYTF. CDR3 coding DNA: TGCAGTGCTAGAGATGGGGCCCTAAAGGGCTACACCTTC.

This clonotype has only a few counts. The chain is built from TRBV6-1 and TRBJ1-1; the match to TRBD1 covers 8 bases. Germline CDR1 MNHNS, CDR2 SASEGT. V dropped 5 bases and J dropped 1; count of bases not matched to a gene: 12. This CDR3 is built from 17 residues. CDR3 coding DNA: TGTGCCAGCAGTAACGCTGCAGGGGGCGCCGGGAACACTGAAGCTTTCTTT. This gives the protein CASSNAAGGAGNTEAFF.

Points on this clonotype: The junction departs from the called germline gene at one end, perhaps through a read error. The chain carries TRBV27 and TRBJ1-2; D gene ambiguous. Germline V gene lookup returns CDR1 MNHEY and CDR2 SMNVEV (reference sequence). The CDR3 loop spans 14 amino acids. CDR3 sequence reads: CVSSLRFGVGGYTF. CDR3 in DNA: TGTGTCAGCAGTTTAAGGTTCGGGGTTGGTGGCTACACCTTC.

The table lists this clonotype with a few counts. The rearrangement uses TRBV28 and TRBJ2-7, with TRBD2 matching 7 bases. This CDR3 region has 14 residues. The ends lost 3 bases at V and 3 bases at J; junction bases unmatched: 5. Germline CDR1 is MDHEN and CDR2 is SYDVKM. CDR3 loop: CASSLGGNFYEQYF. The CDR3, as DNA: TGTGCCAGCAGTTTGGGGGGGAACTTCTACGAGCAGTACTTC.

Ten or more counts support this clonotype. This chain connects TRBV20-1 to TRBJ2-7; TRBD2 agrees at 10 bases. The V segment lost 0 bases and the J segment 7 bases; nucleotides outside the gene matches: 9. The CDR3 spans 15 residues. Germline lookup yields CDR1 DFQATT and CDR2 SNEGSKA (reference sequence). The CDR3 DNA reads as TGCAGTGCTAGAGATCAGTCTAGCGGGAGCGGTGAGCAGTACTTC. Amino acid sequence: CSARDQSSGSGEQYF.

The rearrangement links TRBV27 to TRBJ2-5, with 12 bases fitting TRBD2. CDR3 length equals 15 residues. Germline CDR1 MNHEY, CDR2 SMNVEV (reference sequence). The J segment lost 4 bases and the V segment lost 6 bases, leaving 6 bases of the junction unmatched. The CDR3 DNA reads TGTGCCAGCAGAGGGCTAGCGGGGGGGGGAGAGACCCAGTACTTC. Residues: CASRGLAGGGETQYF.

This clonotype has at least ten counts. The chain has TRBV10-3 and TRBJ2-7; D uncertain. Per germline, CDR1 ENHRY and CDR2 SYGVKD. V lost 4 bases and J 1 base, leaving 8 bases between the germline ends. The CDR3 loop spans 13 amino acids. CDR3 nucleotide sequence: TGTGCCATCAGTGTCGCAGAATCCTACGAGCAGTACTTC. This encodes CAISVAESYEQYF.

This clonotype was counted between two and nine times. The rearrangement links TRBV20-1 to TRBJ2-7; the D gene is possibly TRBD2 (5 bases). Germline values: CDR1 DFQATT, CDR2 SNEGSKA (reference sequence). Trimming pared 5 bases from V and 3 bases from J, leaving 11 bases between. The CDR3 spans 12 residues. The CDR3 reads CSARTADYEQYF. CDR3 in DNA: TGCAGTGCTCGGACTGCGGACTACGAGCAGTACTTC.

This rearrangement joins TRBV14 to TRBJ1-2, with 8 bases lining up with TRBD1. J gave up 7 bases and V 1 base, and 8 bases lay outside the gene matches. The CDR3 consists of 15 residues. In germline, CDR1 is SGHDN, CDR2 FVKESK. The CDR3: CASSQGSRTGSGYTF. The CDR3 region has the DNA TGTGCCAGCAGCCAAGGTTCCAGGACAGGGTCTGGCTACACCTTC.

The CDR3, as DNA: TGCAGTCAGGTGGGGGGGAGCTCCTACAATGAGCAGTTCTTC. This encodes CSQVGGSSYNEQFF. The V gene is TRBV20-1, the J gene TRBJ2-1, with TRBD2 matching 7 bases. The CDR3 has 14 residues. The germline V gene encodes CDR1 DFQATT and CDR2 SNEGSKA (reference sequence). V dropped 8 bases and J dropped 0; count of bases not matched to a gene: 7.